The clone carrying this T cell receptor beta chain appeared many times. Its specificity is not known. The data are from a study of regulatory T cells in long-lasting Graves disease. Study results and limitations: The study found TRBV28, TRBJ1-2 and TRBJ2-5 favored in persistent disease.

Time point described: newly diagnosed GD, antithyroid drugs for less than 3 months. Extracted RNA from PBMCs served as the source of the TCR library. According to the study, TCR beta libraries were built with iRepertoire HTBI primers and CDR3-region Arm-PCR. TCRdb processed the multiplex PCR reads anew with MiXCR; each CDR3 protein has one entry. The table has just over 600,000 distinct CDR3 sequences, 15% to 20% seen once. The CDR3 totals 12 residues. V lost 4 bases and J 6 bases, leaving 6 bases between the germline ends. CDR1 and CDR2 from the germline V gene are MNHEY and SMNVEV (reference sequence). The sample was also reused in another study, on T cells in Graves' hyperthyroidism and ophthalmopathy.

The rearrangement joins TRBV27 to TRBJ2-2; D may be TRBD2 (5 bases). Sequencing was performed on peripheral blood mononuclear cells (PBMCs), taken at new diagnosis, from a patient treated with antithyroid drugs. The TCR originated in a woman aged 25 to 39 with Graves disease. The CDR3 here is CASSWESGELFF. In nucleotides, the CDR3 is TGTGCCAGCAGTTGGGAGTCCGGGGAGCTGTTTTTT.